Listed here are 3 T cell receptor beta chains from one sample, sequenced in a study of radiotherapy plus CTLA-4 blockade in lung cancer listed by TCRdb under 2018. Library creation used the immunoSEQ multiplex PCR assay. In its TCRdb copy, this immuneACCESS table keeps in-frame sequences only and misses some clones. Where compared with another copy, unresolved V genes explain less than half of these, and the others have no known cause. This sample lists about 78,000 clones; more than 85% were detected once. The leading ten clones occupy approximately 0.9% of the sample. This sample comprised peripheral blood, obtained from a patient treated with radiotherapy plus ipilimumab. The source of these receptors is a human donor with non-small cell lung cancer who had stable disease on radiotherapy plus ipilimumab.

The chain employs TRBV19 and TRBJ2-2; 14 positions match TRBD2. This CDR3 is built from 15 residues. Unmatched junction bases numbered 6, after V lost 9 bases and J lost 6 bases. Germline CDR1 is LNHDA and CDR2 is SQIVND (reference sequence). The CDR3 loop is CASRTTSGGAGELFF. DNA of the CDR3: TGTGCCAGCAGAACGACTAGCGGGGGGGCCGGGGAGCTGTTTTTT.

V is TRBV30 and J is TRBJ2-3, with 10 positions matching TRBD1. Germline values: CDR1 GTSNPN, CDR2 SVGIG (reference sequence). The CDR3 runs 17 residues. The V gene end was trimmed by 2 bases and the J gene end by 5 bases; junction bases not matched to a gene: 13. CDR3 protein: CAWSRIRTGGPLDTQYF. The CDR3 coding sequence is TGTGCCTGGAGTCGTATAAGGACAGGGGGACCTTTAGATACGCAGTATTTT.

V usage is TRBV21-1 and J usage is TRBJ1-4. TRBV21-1 is tagged as a pseudogene. The CDR3 spans 18 residues. The CDR3 reads CASRTFVGYKVHNEKLFF. In nucleotides, the CDR3 is TGTGCCAGCAGGACTTTTGTAGGCTACAAGGTGCATAATGAAAAACTGTTTTTT.